Below are 8 T cell receptor beta chains sequenced from a single sample in a study of breast tumors, draining lymph nodes, adjacent tissues. A single record per CDR3 protein comes from TCRdb applying MiXCR to the multiplex PCR reads. The top ten clones hold about 3.7% of a sample with about 180,000 distinct CDR3 sequences, approximately 30% of them seen once. The lymph nodes were axillary draining lymph nodes from breast cancer patients. Input material: axillary lymph node tissue. Receptors were obtained from a female donor with breast cancer. Some clones in this sample may be carry-over from other donors' samples.

Worth noting for this clonotype: The junction does not match germline at one end; this may be a read error. The chain joins TRBV13 to TRBJ1-4; weak D call: TRBD1 (6 bases). The germline gives CDR1 PRHDT, CDR2 FYEKMQ (reference sequence). The CDR3 has 14 residues. CDR3 region: CASSLQGFGENLFF. The DNA for the CDR3 is TGCGCCAGCAGCTTACAGGGATTCGGTGAAAACCTGTTTTTT.

Concerning this clonotype itself: Being one base from a much bigger clone, this may be a read error. The genes are TRBV28 and TRBJ2-1, with TRBD2 matching 8 bases. This CDR3 region has 16 residues. Germline V lookup: CDR1 MDHEN, CDR2 SYDVKM. The CDR3 reads CASSYDSGSSYIEQFF. Here the CDR3 DNA reads TGTGCCAGCAGTTACGACAGCGGGAGCTCCTACATTGAGCAGTTCTTC. Full variable domain (rest looked up from reference TRBV28 and TRBJ2-1): DVKVTQSSRYLVKRTGEKVFLECVQDMDHENMFWYRQDPGLGLRLIYFSYDVKMKEKGDIPEGYSVSREKKERFSLILESASTNQTSMYLCASSYDSGSSYIEQFFGPGTRLTVL.

This clonotype was observed a single time. V and J are TRBV13 and TRBJ2-6, with 8 bases that match TRBD2. Germline loops: CDR1 PRHDT, CDR2 FYEKMQ (reference sequence). J was trimmed by 0 bases and V by 5 bases; bases with no gene match: 9. This CDR3 contains 18 residues. This CDR3 reads CASSRIQREYSGANVLTF. The CDR3 bases are TGTGCCAGCAGCCGAATACAGCGGGAGTACTCTGGGGCCAACGTCCTGACTTTC.

The sample holds a few counts of this clonotype. This may be a read error, as it is one base from a much larger clone. The chain links TRBV20-1 to TRBJ2-2, with 13 bases identical to TRBD2. The CDR3 contains 17 residues. Looked up from germline, CDR1 is DFQATT and CDR2 is SNEGSKA (reference sequence). The CDR3 region has the DNA TGCGGTGCTCCGAGCAGGACTAGCGGGAGCCCCGGCGGGGAGCTGTTTTTT. Protein sequence: CGAPSRTSGSPGGELFF.

This clonotype was detected ten times or more. V gene TRBV4-1 combines with J gene TRBJ1-6; perhaps TRBD1 as D (6 bases). Per the germline V gene, CDR1 is MGHRA and CDR2 is YSYEKL. The V end lost 1 base, the J end lost 7 bases, and 14 bases lay between the germline ends. This CDR3 spans 16 amino acids. In DNA form, the CDR3 reads TGCGCCAGCAGCCAAGTACTGGACAGACAAAATTCACCCCTCCACTTT. It translates to CASSQVLDRQNSPLHF.

This clonotype was recorded at least ten times. This chain connects TRBV19 to TRBJ2-3, with a weak D call TRBD2 (5 bases). In germline, CDR1 is LNHDA, CDR2 SQIVND (reference sequence). The CDR3 spans 13 residues. Trimming cost V 5 bases and J 0 bases, with 6 bases left between them. For the CDR3, the DNA is TGTGCCAGTAGTGGGAGTAGCACAGATACGCAGTATTTT. Translated: CASSGSSTDTQYF.

As regards this clonotype: The junction departs from the called germline gene at one end, perhaps through a read error. The V gene is TRBV6-1, the J gene TRBJ2-7; D is uncertain. Per germline, CDR1 MNHNS and CDR2 SASEGT. CDR3 length: 17 residues. CDR3 sequence reads: CASSQALRASNGNEQYF. The DNA for the CDR3 is TGTGCCAGCAGTCAAGCGCTTCGGGCTAGTAATGGCAACGAGCAGTACTTC.

This clonotype was detected many times. The CDR3 end shows no conserved phenylalanine or tryptophan, and so a read error is likely. The gene calls are TRBV7-3 and TRBJ2-5; D might be TRBD1 or TRBD2, each matching 5 bases. V was pared by 5 bases and J by 7 bases, with 14 bases between. Germline V gene lookup returns CDR1 SGHTA and CDR2 FQGTGA. The CDR3 contains 13 residues. The CDR3 loop is CASSPTPGPTQYL. The CDR3 nucleotides are TGTGCCAGCAGCCCCACACCGGGACCGACCCAGTACCTC.